This is a list of T cell receptor beta chains from one sample in a study of neurological immune-mediated disorders. TCRdb ran MiXCR on the 5' RACE reads and lists one entry per CDR3 protein. The sample lists 31,000 or so distinct CDR3 sequences; 1.5% were seen once. Input material: PBMCs. Source of these receptors: a woman aged 25-40 years with multiple sclerosis. CDR3s include the opening cysteine and the closing phenylalanine or tryptophan. D genes are given only for firm matches. The size of a clone is reported for some rows only, either as once, few or many, or as a class for expanded clones.

>.|TRBJ1-1|many|TRBV2
CASSVDFRVNTEAFF
TGTGCCAGCAGTGTTGACTTTCGGGTGAACACTGAAGCTTTCTTT
>TRBD2|TRBJ2-1|many|TRBV5-1
CASSRASGGMDEQFF
TGCGCCAGCAGCCGGGCCAGCGGGGGGATGGATGAGCAGTTCTTC
>.|TRBJ1-1|many|TRBV6-6
CASSFGNTEAFF
TGTGCCAGCAGTTTTGGGAACACTGAAGCTTTCTTT
>.|TRBJ1-1|.|TRBV12-3/TRBV12-4
CASTHNLEVTEAFF
TGTGCCAGCACCCACAACCTAGAGGTGACTGAAGCTTTCTTT
>.|TRBJ2-7|many|TRBV7-8
CASSLADNLNYEQYF
TGTGCCAGCAGCTTAGCGGACAACTTAAACTACGAGCAGTACTTC
>TRBD1|TRBJ1-2|many|TRBV12-3/TRBV12-4
CASSETGGAGYGYTF
TGTGCCAGCAGTGAAACAGGGGGCGCTGGCTATGGCTACACCTTC
>.|TRBJ2-5|many|TRBV9
CASSRRDSIWETQYF
TGTGCCAGCAGCAGGCGGGACAGCATATGGGAGACCCAGTACTTC
>.|TRBJ1-1|many|TRBV5-1
CASSLALTVNTEAFF
TGCGCCAGCAGCTTGGCCCTGACAGTGAACACTGAAGCTTTCTTT
>.|TRBJ1-1|many|TRBV20-1
CSAPGQFSNTEAFF
TGCAGTGCTCCTGGTCAGTTTTCGAACACTGAAGCTTTCTTT
>.|TRBJ2-7|many|TRBV6-2/TRBV6-3
CASSYRALTYEQYF
TGTGCCAGCAGTTACCGGGCTCTTACCTACGAGCAGTACTTC
>.|TRBJ1-4|many|TRBV7-2
CASSLVRGNEKLFF
TGTGCCAGCAGCTTAGTTAGAGGGAATGAAAAACTGTTTTTT
>.|TRBJ2-1|many|TRBV7-6
CASSLARASNEQFF
TGTGCCAGCAGCTTAGCGCGGGCAAGCAATGAGCAGTTCTTC
>.|TRBJ2-7|many|TRBV5-1
CASSLDYEQYF
TGCGCCAGCAGCTTGGATTACGAGCAGTACTTC
>.|TRBJ2-2|.|TRBV10-3
CAISDYSRNTGELFF
TGTGCCATCAGTGATTACTCGAGGAACACCGGGGAGCTGTTTTTT
>.|TRBJ1-4|many|TRBV7-9
CASSSGRTTNEKLFF
TGTGCCAGCAGCTCCGGACGGACAACTAATGAAAAACTGTTTTTT
>TRBD1|TRBJ1-1|.|TRBV18
CASSEDRGRAFF
TGTGCCAGCTCCGAAGACAGGGGGAGGGCTTTCTTT
>.|TRBJ1-1|many|TRBV11-2
CASSLAGDTEAFF
TGTGCCAGCAGCTTAGCCGGGGACACTGAAGCTTTCTTT
>.|TRBJ2-7|many|TRBV7-2
CASSSVYEQYF
TGTGCCAGCAGCTCCGTCTACGAGCAGTACTTC
>TRBD2|TRBJ2-4|.|TRBV4-2
CASSQVSSRGLAGAGVAKNIQYF
TGTGCCAGCAGCCAAGTGTCCAGTAGGGGACTAGCGGGGGCCGGGGTAGCCAAAAACATTCAGTACTTC
>.|TRBJ1-2|many|TRBV15
CATSGQPNYGYTF
TGTGCCACCAGCGGTCAGCCCAACTATGGCTACACCTTC
>.|TRBJ2-5|many|TRBV7-8
CASSLDLAGDFQETQYF
TGTGCCAGCAGCTTAGATCTGGCAGGCGATTTCCAAGAGACCCAGTACTTC
>TRBD1|TRBJ2-7|many|TRBV4-1
CASSGTGGYEQYF
TGCGCCAGCAGCGGGACAGGGGGCTACGAGCAGTACTTC
>TRBD1|TRBJ2-7|medium-sized|TRBV3-1
CASSQVSGGPYEQYF
TGTGCCAGCAGCCAAGTGTCAGGGGGACCCTACGAGCAGTACTTC
>TRBD2|TRBJ2-7|many|TRBV2
CASFRDYQYEQYF
TGTGCCAGTTTCCGGGACTACCAATACGAGCAGTACTTC
>TRBD2|TRBJ2-5|medium-sized|TRBV7-2
CASSSRASGGSSQETQYF
TGTGCCAGCAGCTCCCGGGCTAGCGGGGGGTCTAGCCAAGAGACCCAGTACTTC
>.|TRBJ1-2|many|TRBV12-3/TRBV12-4
CASSSFGTTRGYTF
TGTGCCAGCAGTAGTTTTGGCACAACTCGGGGCTACACCTTC
>.|TRBJ2-6|many|TRBV5-1
CASSLRASGANVLTF
TGCGCCAGCAGCTTGAGGGCCTCTGGGGCCAACGTCCTGACTTTC
>.|TRBJ1-1|many|TRBV20-1
CSADAQGAGTEAFF
TGCAGTGCTGACGCACAGGGTGCGGGGACTGAAGCTTTCTTT
>.|TRBJ1-3|many|TRBV20-1
CSATSQGVGNTIYF
TGCAGTGCTACCTCACAGGGTGTCGGCAACACCATATATTTT
>.|TRBJ2-1|many|TRBV20-1
CSAGTRTNEQFF
TGCAGTGCTGGAACTAGAACCAATGAGCAGTTCTTC
>.|TRBJ1-6|few|TRBV11-2
CASSLPGVTAPLHF
TGTGCCAGCAGCTTACCGGGGGTGACGGCACCCCTCCACTTT